Listed here are 14 T cell receptor beta chains from one sample, sequenced in a study of blood T cell repertoires in COVID-19. Method: immunoSEQ multiplex PCR; TCRdb's copy keeps in-frame clones and lacks some. This table has approximately 160,000 clones, about 88% appearing once. Sequencing was performed on peripheral blood. The receptors derive from an elderly woman with acute or convalescent COVID-19.

J is TRBJ2-3 and V is TRBV19; TRBD1 is a possible D gene (5 bases). Germline values: CDR1 LNHDA, CDR2 SQIVND (reference sequence). The CDR3 totals 16 residues. V was shortened by 3 bases and J by 2 bases, with 15 bases between the two germline ends. DNA for the CDR3: TGTGCCAGTAGTATGGGAACAGGCCAATCCACAGATACGCAGTATTTT. Translation: CASSMGTGQSTDTQYF.

This rearrangement joins TRBV5-1 to TRBJ1-6, with TRBD1 identical over 9 bases. Germline V gene sequence: CDR1 SGHRS, CDR2 YFSETQ. The CDR3 spans 17 residues. Germline trimming cut 4 bases from V and 7 bases from J; bases unmatched to any gene: 12. CDR3 bases: TGCGCCAGCAGCCTCGAGACAGGGGGAATGAGAAATTCACCCCTCCACTTT. Translated: CASSLETGGMRNSPLHF. The full variable domain, rest sourced from reference TRBV5-1 and TRBJ1-6, is KAGVTQTPRYLIKTRGQQVTLSCSPISGHRSVSWYQQTPGQGLQFLFEYFSETQRNKGNFPGRFSGRQFSNSRSEMNVSTLELGDSALYLCASSLETGGMRNSPLHFGNGTRLTVT.

In regard to this clone: One end of the junction fails to match germline, which may point to a read error. The chain uses TRBV28 and TRBJ2-7, with 10 positions matching TRBD2. The germline CDR1 and CDR2 sequences are MDHEN and SYDVKM. This CDR3 spans 15 amino acids. The CDR3 region is CASSSLAGASFEQYF. For the CDR3, the DNA is TGTGCCAGCAGTTCTCTAGCGGGAGCGTCCTTCGAGCAGTACTTC.

The chain employs TRBV7-2 and TRBJ1-1; 7 bases agree with TRBD1. The V and J ends lost 4 bases and 7 bases, in that order; junction bases with no gene match: 9. In germline, CDR1 is SGHTA, CDR2 FQGNSA. The CDR3 has 14 residues. The CDR3 DNA is TGTGCCAGCAGCTCCAGCCCCGACAGGGTTGAAGCTTTCTTT. Its translation is CASSSSPDRVEAFF. Looking up the rest from reference TRBV7-2 and TRBJ1-1 gives the full variable domain: GAGVSQSPSNKVTEKGKDVELRCDPISGHTALYWYRQSLGQGLEFLIYFQGNSAPDKSGLPSDRFSAERTGGSVSTLTIQRTQQEDSAVYLCASSSSPDRVEAFFGQGTRLTVV.

The V call is TRBV7-2, the J call TRBJ2-5; 8 positions match TRBD1. V was clipped by 5 bases and J by 1 base; unmatched bases: 6. The germline CDR1 and CDR2 sequences are SGHTA and FQGNSA. The length of the CDR3 is 15 residues. The CDR3, as DNA: TGTGCCAGCAGCGACCAGGGGGCGAGCCAAGAGACCCAGTACTTC. Amino acids: CASSDQGASQETQYF. Full variable domain (rest looked up from reference TRBV7-2 and TRBJ2-5): GAGVSQSPSNKVTEKGKDVELRCDPISGHTALYWYRQSLGQGLEFLIYFQGNSAPDKSGLPSDRFSAERTGGSVSTLTIQRTQQEDSAVYLCASSDQGASQETQYFGPGTRLLVL.

The rearrangement links TRBV3-1 (or the pseudogene TRBV3-2) to TRBJ2-7; TRBD2 might be the D (5 bases). The CDR3 is 13 residues long. Germline assignment: CDR1 LGHDT and CDR2 YNNKEL (reference sequence). Trimming stripped 8 bases from V and 6 bases from J, with 17 bases between. CDR3 protein: CASGLLEGTEQYF. DNA for the CDR3: TGTGCCAGCGGACTCTTAGAAGGTACCGAGCAGTACTTC.

The genes are TRBV6-5 and TRBJ2-3, with D maybe TRBD2 (5 bases). Per germline, CDR1 MNHEY and CDR2 SVGAGI. The V and J ends lost 2 bases and 5 bases respectively, with 14 bases between them. CDR3 length equals 15 residues. The CDR3 here is CASSYVGVLRDTQYF. The CDR3 nucleotides are TGTGCCAGCAGTTACGTGGGAGTCCTTAGAGATACGCAGTATTTT.

The rearrangement joins TRBV7-3 to TRBJ2-3; 9 positions match TRBD2. Losses at the gene ends were 2 bases for V and 7 bases for J; bases not matched to a gene: 7. CDR3 length: 15 residues. Germline CDR1 is SGHTA and CDR2 is FQGTGA. For the CDR3, the DNA is TGTGCCAGCAGCTTAGGCGGGGGGGCCAGGTATACGCAGTATTTT. Residues: CASSLGGGARYTQYF.

The chain is built from TRBV5-1 and TRBJ2-3; TRBD2 matches at 11 bases. The CDR3 has 17 residues. V trimming: 4 bases; J trimming: 1 base; junction bases outside the gene matches: 8. The germline V gene encodes CDR1 SGHRS and CDR2 YFSETQ. CDR3 loop: CASSRGSTSGGTDTQYF. As DNA, the CDR3 is TGCGCCAGCAGCAGGGGGTCGACTAGCGGGGGCACAGATACGCAGTATTTT.

This clone occurred once. At one end, the junction sequence differs from germline, possibly due to a read error. V usage is TRBV7-7 and J usage is TRBJ2-5; D perhaps matches TRBD1 (6 bases). Germline V gene sequence: CDR1 SSHAT, CDR2 FNYEAQ (reference sequence). The CDR3 spans 13 residues. The CDR3 DNA reads as TGTGCTAGCAGCTTCGGGGACATTGAGACCCAGTACTTC. This codes for CASSFGDIETQYF.

V usage is TRBV7-2 and J usage is TRBJ2-3; D is unresolved. Looked up from germline, CDR1 is SGHTA and CDR2 is FQGNSA. CDR3 length: 15 amino acids. The V and J ends lost 0 bases and 0 bases respectively, with 7 bases between them. The CDR3 loop reads CASSLAARSTDTQYF. The CDR3 DNA reads TGTGCCAGCAGCTTAGCGGCCCGCAGCACAGATACGCAGTATTTT. The whole variable domain, filled in from reference TRBV7-2 and TRBJ2-3, reads GAGVSQSPSNKVTEKGKDVELRCDPISGHTALYWYRQSLGQGLEFLIYFQGNSAPDKSGLPSDRFSAERTGGSVSTLTIQRTQQEDSAVYLCASSLAARSTDTQYFGPGTRLTVL.

Only a few counts were recorded for this clone. The rearrangement links TRBV7-2 to TRBJ2-4; D may be TRBD2 (6 bases). V was clipped by 1 base and J by 4 bases, with 14 bases between them. Germline CDR1 SGHTA, CDR2 FQGNSA. The CDR3 runs 16 residues. The chain's CDR3 is CASSLVREPGKNIQYF. The DNA for the CDR3 is TGTGCCAGCAGCTTAGTACGGGAGCCTGGGAAAAACATTCAGTACTTC.

This clone was seen just once. The V call is TRBV11-2, the J call TRBJ2-3, with no clear D. Germline values: CDR1 SGHAT, CDR2 FQNNGV. CDR3 length: 14 residues. V lost 2 bases and J lost 4, with 10 bases in between. CDR3: CASSLFRGADTQYF. In DNA form, the CDR3 reads TGTGCCAGCAGCTTATTTCGAGGAGCAGATACGCAGTATTTT.

The V call is TRBV19, the J call TRBJ1-1, with a possible D match to TRBD1 (5 bases). This CDR3 region has 14 residues. V was shortened by 6 bases and J by 1 base, with 12 bases between the two germline ends. The germline gives CDR1 LNHDA, CDR2 SQIVND (reference sequence). The CDR3 DNA sequence: TGTGCCAGTAGCCGATGGGGGGAGAACACTGAAGCTTTCTTT. It specifies CASSRWGENTEAFF.